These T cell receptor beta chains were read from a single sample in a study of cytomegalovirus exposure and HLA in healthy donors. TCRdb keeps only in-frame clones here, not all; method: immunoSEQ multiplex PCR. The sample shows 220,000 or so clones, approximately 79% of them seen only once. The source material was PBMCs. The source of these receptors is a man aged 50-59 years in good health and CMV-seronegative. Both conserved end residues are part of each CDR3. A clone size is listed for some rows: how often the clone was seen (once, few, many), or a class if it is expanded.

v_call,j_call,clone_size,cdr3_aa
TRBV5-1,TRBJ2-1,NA,CASSLDSGSLNEQFF
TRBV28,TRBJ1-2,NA,CASSSQGGGYTF
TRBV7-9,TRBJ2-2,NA,CASSSHRSRGTGELFF
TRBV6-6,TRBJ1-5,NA,CASRQTTGSGNQPQHF
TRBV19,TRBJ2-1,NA,CASSQRPGQGAAEQFF
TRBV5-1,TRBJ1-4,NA,CASSLVPGYGEKLFF
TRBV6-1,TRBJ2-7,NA,CASRGLAVSYEQYF
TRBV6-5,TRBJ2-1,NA,CASSYWGGLTNEQFF
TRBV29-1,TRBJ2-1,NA,CSVESGSSGQLYNEQFF
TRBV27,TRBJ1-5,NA,CASRTLMGADQPQHF
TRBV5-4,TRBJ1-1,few,CASSLDSMNTEAFF
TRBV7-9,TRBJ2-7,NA,CASSEDRARPYEQYF
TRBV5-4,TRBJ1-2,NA,CASSLGQSYGYTF
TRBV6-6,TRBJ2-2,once,CASTRGPGELFF
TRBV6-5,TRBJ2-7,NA,CASSYSRGGPYEQYF
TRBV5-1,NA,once,CASSFPLAGNYEQYF
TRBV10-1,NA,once,CASSEAGSPYEQYF
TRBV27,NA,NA,CASSRDSYYEQYF
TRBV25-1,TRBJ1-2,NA,CASSAPGTGGLGGYTF
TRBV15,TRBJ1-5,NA,CATGRQPQHF
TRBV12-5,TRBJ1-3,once,CASSGQAGNTIYF
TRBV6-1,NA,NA,CASKRTRDMSEQYF
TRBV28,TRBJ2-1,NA,CASDRTGRGGQFF
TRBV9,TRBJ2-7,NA,CASSVGGHGGEQYF
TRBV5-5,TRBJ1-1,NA,CASSWGGGTEAFF
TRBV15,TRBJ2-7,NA,CATSSSRTPSYEQYF
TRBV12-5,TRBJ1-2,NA,CASDTPGGGYGYTF
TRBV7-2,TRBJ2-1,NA,CASSLVRGSYNEQFF
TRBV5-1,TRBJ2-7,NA,CASSLAVRTETYEQYF
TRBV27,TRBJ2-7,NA,CASSLSGRLHEQYF
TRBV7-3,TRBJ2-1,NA,CASSSREGLRNEQFF
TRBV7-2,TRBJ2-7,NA,CASSLVGTESYEQYF
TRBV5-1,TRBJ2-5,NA,CASSIGGLAGDTKTQYF
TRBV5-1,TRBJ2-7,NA,CASSGDRFYEQYF
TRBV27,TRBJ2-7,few,CASSWGGSNSYEQYF
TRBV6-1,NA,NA,CASMGQSSYEQYF
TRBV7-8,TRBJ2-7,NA,CASSSLLSGDYEQYF
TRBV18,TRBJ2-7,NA,CASSPSTSGSEQYF
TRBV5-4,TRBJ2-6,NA,CASSFWHTGSLNSGANVLTF
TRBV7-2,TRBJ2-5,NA,CVSTSARAQETQYF
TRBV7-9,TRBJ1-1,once,CASSWTGDTEAFF
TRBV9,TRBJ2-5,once,CASSVGTSGRETQYF
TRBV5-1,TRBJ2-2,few,CASSLGLNTGELFF
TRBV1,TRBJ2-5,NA,CTSSQPRLAALQETQYF
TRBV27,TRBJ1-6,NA,CASRFDRESSPLHF
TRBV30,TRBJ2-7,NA,CAWSDGTGNEQYF
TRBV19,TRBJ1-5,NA,CASSLGTALNQPQHF
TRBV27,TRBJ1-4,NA,CASSLRDRGGEKLFF
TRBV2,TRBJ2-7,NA,CASKEGGSSYEQYF
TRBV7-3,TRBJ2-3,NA,CASSPKTSGRTTDTQYF
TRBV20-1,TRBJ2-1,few,CSASTDRVQFF
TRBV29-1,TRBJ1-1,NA,CSVWDRGGAEAFF
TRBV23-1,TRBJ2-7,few,CASSQGRDRAYEQYF